Listed below are T cell receptor beta chains from one sample, sequenced in a study of Ad26.COV2.S vaccination and SARS-CoV-2 variants. Method: immunoSEQ multiplex PCR; TCRdb's copy keeps in-frame clones and lacks some. The sample records more than 250,000 clones, around 87% being singletons. This sample comprised peripheral blood, obtained in a trial of Ad26.COV2.S vaccine versus placebo. The receptors derive from a person aged 18 to 65 who received the Ad26.COV2.S COVID-19 vaccine or a placebo. CDR3s leave out the opening cysteine and the closing phenylalanine or tryptophan. The listing skips clone size in some rows; elsewhere it reads once, few, many or a size class.

>.|TRBV18
ASSPPGRINEQY
>.|TRBV29-1
SVKQGTGGYT
>.|TRBV2
ASLPRTVNNSPLH
>.|TRBV7-9
ASSLEGTDYGYT
>.|TRBV10-3
AISESGTSNRELF
>.|TRBV2
ASSGFEAGANVLT
>.|TRBV10-3
AIREGLNQPQH
>.|TRBV7-2
ASSLALNYGYT
>.|TRBV11-2
ASSFQGHGNTIY
>.|TRBV6-2/TRBV6-3
ASSYPLTASGPLEQY
>once|TRBV6-5
ASRPWTGGQTEAF
>.|TRBV7-6
ASSLGGGAGVADTQY
>.|TRBV6-2/TRBV6-3
ASSYGFSGANVLT
>.|TRBV6-2/TRBV6-3
ASSYTPSGTFGEQY
>.|TRBV7-9
ASSSGQGLSKPQH
>.|TRBV19
ASSIGEWGTEAF
>.|TRBV19
ASKGPLAGSYNEQF
>.|TRBV7-2
ASSLVGYEQY
>.|TRBV7-8
ASRPRRGRQRETQY
>.|TRBV7-2
ASSSHRGGPVTADTQY
>.|TRBV6-5
ASRPYSGNTIY
>.|TRBV9
ASSVVGQGARSEQY
>.|TRBV3-1/TRBV3-2
ASSQDPKNTQY
>.|TRBV6-5
ASSSLTAILYGYT
>.|TRBV13
ASSRRVDTDTQY
>.|TRBV28
ASRTTGKLVLEAF
>.|TRBV19
ASSPGGVGTGELF
>.|TRBV19
ASTNTGELF
>.|TRBV7-2
ASSFWGLSTEAF
>.|TRBV5-1
ASSFSTGGVYGYT
>.|TRBV4-2
ASSQVGQGVGGYT
>.|TRBV30
AWNLAGGPYGANVLT
>.|TRBV4-3
ASSLAVGTGSDNEQF
>.|TRBV5-5
ASSLDTEAF
>.|TRBV18
ASSPSSGGGADTQY
>.|TRBV4-1
ASSQGSGADYGYT
>.|TRBV21-1
ASSKARQGTYNEQF
>.|TRBV7-8
ASSPPSGAYYEQY
>.|TRBV6-1
ASSDWAATMAYT
>.|TRBV27
ASRTVQETQY
>.|TRBV7-2
ASSLGSGRAKGDTQY
>.|TRBV5-4
ASSLPNRGQDTEAF
>.|TRBV4-3
ASSQEDRGNTGELF
>.|TRBV5-1
ASRHLTSGRARELF
>.|TRBV29-1
SVASSAEQF
>.|TRBV28
ASSLGGAPDTEAF
>.|TRBV18
ASSPLSAGGTGELF
>.|TRBV9
ASSAGLAGGELF
>.|TRBV4-2
ASSQVPGQGTYNSPLH
>.|TRBV15
ATSEPGQGYTDTQY
>.|TRBV7-2
ASSLGLAGGPLNEQF
>.|TRBV18
ASSPELFTEAF
>.|TRBV19
ASAGGSHEKLF
>.|TRBV2
ASSYVRADNQPQH
>.|TRBV9
ASSVESPGDPKQF
>.|TRBV6-2/TRBV6-3
ASSYQARMTEAF
>.|TRBV18
ASSPPVTRTEAF